This paragraph covers one TCR beta chain sequence. Its specificity is unknown. The data are from a study of cytomegalovirus exposure and HLA in healthy donors. The CDR3 runs to 14 residues. Trimming cost V 4 bases and J 2 bases; bases outside gene matches: 6. In germline, CDR1 is SQVTM, CDR2 ANQGSEA. General observations from the study: TCR beta sequences reportedly predicted most subjects' HLA-A and HLA-B alleles accurately. In the analysis, some V segments, TRBV6-2 and TRBV6-3 included, were excluded as indistinguishable.

With 60 Vbeta and 13 Jbeta primers, the PCR was carried out. Using immunoSEQ multiplex PCR, the repertoire was profiled, and TCRdb retains in-frame clones only, with some absent. The table includes some 80,000 clones, 78% detected once. The source is a man younger than 30 in good health and CMV-seropositive. Sequenced: PBMCs. This chain links TRBV29-1 with TRBJ2-3, with TRBD2 identical over 7 bases. CDR3 region: CSVGTRGPTDTQYF. CDR3 DNA: TGCAGCGTTGGGACTAGGGGACCCACAGATACGCAGTATTTT.